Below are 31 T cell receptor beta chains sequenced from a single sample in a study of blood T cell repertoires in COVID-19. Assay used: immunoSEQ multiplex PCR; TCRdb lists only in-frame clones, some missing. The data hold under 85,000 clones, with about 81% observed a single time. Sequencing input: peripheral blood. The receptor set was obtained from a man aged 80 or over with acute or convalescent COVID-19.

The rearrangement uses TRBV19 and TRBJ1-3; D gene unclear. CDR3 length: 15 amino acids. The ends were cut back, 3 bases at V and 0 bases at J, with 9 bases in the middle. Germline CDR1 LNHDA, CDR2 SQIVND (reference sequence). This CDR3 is CASSMNAGSGNTIYF. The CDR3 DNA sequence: TGTGCCAGTAGTATGAACGCCGGCTCTGGAAACACCATATATTTT. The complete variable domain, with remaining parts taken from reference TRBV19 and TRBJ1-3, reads DGGITQSPKYLFRKEGQNVTLSCEQNLNHDAMYWYRQDPGQGLRLIYYSQIVNDFQKGDIAEGYSVSREKKESFPLTVTSAQKNPTAFYLCASSMNAGSGNTIYFGEGSWLTVV.

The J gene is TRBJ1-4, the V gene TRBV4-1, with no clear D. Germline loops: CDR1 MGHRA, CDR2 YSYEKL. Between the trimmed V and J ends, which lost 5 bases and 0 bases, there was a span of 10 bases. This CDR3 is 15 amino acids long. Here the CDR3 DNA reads TGCGCCAGCAGCTCAGTCCGAACAACTAATGAAAAACTGTTTTTT. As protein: CASSSVRTTNEKLFF.

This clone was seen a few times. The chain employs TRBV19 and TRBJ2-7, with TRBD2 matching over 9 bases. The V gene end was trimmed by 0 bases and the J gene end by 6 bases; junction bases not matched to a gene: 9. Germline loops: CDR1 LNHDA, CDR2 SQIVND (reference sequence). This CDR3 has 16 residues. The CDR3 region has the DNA TGTGCCAGTAGTATAGATCTTAGCGGGAGATATCGCGAGCAGTACTTC. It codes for CASSIDLSGRYREQYF.

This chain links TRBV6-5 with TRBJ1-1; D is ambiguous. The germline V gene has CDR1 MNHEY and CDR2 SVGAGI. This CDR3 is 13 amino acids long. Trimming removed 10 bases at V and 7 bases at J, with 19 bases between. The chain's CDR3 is CAIKTGIGFEAFF. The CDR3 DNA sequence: TGTGCCATTAAGACGGGAATAGGTTTTGAAGCTTTCTTT.

The CDR3 DNA is TGTGCCATCAGTAGGGACAGGATGAACACTGAAGCTTTCTTT. Translating gives CAISRDRMNTEAFF. The chain combines TRBV10-3 with TRBJ1-1; 8 nucleotides match TRBD1. CDR1 and CDR2 from the germline V gene are ENHRY and SYGVKD. Losses at the gene ends were 5 bases for V and 0 bases for J; bases not matched to a gene: 2. The CDR3 is made up of 14 amino acids.

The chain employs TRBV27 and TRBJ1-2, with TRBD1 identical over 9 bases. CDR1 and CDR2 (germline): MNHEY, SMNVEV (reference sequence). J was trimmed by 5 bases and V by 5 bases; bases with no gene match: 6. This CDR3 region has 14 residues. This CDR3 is CASSTRTGVYGYTF. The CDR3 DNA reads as TGTGCCAGCAGTACCAGGACAGGGGTTTATGGCTACACCTTC.

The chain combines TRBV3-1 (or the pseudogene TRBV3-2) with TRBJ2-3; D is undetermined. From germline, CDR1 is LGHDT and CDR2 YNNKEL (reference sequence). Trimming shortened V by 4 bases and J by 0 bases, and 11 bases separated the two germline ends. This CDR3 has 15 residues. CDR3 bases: TGTGCCAGCAGCCCCGACACTTTTAGCACAGATACGCAGTATTTT. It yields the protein CASSPDTFSTDTQYF.

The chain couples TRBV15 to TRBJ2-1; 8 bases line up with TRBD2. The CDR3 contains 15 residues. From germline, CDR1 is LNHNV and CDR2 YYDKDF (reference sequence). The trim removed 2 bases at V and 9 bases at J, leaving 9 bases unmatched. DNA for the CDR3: TGTGCCACCAGCAGAAGACTAGCGAATCAGGGTGAGCAGTTCTTC. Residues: CATSRRLANQGEQFF.

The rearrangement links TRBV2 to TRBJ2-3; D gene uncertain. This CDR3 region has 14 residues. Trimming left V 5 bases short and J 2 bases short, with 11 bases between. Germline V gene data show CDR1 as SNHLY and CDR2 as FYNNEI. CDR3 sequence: CASSYSVHTDTQYF. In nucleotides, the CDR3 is TGTGCCAGCAGTTACTCCGTTCACACAGATACGCAGTATTTT.

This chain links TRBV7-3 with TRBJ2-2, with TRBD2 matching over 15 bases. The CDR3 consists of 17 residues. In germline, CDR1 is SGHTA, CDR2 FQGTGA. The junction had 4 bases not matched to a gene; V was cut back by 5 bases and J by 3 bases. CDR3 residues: CASSKGLAGGHTGELFF. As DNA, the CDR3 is TGTGCCAGCAGCAAGGGACTAGCGGGGGGCCACACCGGGGAGCTGTTTTTT.

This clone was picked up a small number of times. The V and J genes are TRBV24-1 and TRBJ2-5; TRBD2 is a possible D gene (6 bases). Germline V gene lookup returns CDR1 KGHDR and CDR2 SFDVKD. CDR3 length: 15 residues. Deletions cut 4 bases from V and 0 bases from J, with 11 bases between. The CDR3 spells CATSDLSGNQETQYF. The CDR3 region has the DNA TGTGCCACCAGTGACCTTAGCGGAAACCAAGAGACCCAGTACTTC.

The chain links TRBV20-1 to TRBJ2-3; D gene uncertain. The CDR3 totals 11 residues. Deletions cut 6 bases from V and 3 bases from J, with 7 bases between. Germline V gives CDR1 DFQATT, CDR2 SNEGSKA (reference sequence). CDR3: CSAETTDTQYF. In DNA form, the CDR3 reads TGCAGTGCCGAGACAACAGATACGCAGTATTTT.

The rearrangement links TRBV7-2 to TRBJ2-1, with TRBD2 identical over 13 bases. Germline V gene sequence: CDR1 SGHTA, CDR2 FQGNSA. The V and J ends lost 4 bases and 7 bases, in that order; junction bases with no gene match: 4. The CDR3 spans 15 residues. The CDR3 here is CASSSAGLAGNEQFF. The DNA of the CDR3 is TGTGCCAGCAGCTCTGCGGGACTAGCGGGGAATGAGCAGTTCTTC.

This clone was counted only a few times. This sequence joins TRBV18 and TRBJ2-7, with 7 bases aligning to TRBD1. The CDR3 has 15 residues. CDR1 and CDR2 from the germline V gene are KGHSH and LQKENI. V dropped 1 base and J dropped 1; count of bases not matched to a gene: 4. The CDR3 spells CASSPQGASSYEQYF. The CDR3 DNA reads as TGTGCCAGCTCACCACAGGGGGCATCGTCCTACGAGCAGTACTTC.

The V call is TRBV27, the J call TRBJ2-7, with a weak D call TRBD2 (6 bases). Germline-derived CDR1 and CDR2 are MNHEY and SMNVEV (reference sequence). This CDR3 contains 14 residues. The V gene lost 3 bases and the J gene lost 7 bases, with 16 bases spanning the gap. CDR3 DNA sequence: TGTGCCAGCAGTTTTAGGAGGGAGCATACGGAGCAGTACTTC. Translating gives CASSFRREHTEQYF.

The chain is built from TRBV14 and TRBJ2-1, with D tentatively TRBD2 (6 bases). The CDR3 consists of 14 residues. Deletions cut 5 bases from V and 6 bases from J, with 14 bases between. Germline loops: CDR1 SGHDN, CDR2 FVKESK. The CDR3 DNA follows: TGTGCCAGCAGCACCCCGTTGGGGGGCAATGAGCAGTTCTTC. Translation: CASSTPLGGNEQFF.

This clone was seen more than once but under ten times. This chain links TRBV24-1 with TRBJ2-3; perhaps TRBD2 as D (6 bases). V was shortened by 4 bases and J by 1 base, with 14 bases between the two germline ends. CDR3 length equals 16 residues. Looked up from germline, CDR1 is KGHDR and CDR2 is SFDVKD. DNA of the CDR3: TGTGCCACCAGTGAGACTAGAAGGGGCGGCACAGATACGCAGTATTTT. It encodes CATSETRRGGTDTQYF.

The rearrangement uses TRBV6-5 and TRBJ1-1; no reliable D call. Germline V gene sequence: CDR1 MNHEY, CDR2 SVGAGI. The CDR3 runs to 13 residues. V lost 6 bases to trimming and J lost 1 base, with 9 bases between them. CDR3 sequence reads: CASRRSGNTEAFF. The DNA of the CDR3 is TGTGCCAGCAGGAGATCAGGGAACACTGAAGCTTTCTTT.

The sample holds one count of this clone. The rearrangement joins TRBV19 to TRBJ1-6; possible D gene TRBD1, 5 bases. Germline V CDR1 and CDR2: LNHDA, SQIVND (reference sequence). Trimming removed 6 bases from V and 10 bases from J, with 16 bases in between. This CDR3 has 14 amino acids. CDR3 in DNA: TGTGCCAGTAGGATGGGAGGGGACGGCTCACCCCTCCACTTT. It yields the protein CASRMGGDGSPLHF.

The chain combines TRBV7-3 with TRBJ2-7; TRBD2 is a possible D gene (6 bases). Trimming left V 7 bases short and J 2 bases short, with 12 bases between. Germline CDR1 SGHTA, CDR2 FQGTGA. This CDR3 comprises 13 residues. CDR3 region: CASITGLTYEQYF. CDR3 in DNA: TGTGCCAGCATCACGGGACTTACCTACGAGCAGTACTTC.

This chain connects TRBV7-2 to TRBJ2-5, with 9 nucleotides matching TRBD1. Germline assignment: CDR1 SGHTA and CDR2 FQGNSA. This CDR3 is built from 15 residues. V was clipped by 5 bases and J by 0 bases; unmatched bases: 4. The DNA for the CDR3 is TGTGCCAGCAGCCCCGACAGGGGGTACCAAGAGACCCAGTACTTC. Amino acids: CASSPDRGYQETQYF.

This CDR3 reads CASSGPRDRGEYEQYF. The CDR3 coding sequence is TGTGCCAGCAGCGGCCCCCGGGACAGGGGGGAATACGAGCAGTACTTC. The V and J genes are TRBV6-2 or TRBV6-3 and TRBJ2-7; 11 bases fit TRBD1. Germline V gene lookup returns CDR1 MNHEY and CDR2 SVGEGT. Trimming cost V 6 bases and J 4 bases; bases outside gene matches: 11. This CDR3 is built from 16 residues.

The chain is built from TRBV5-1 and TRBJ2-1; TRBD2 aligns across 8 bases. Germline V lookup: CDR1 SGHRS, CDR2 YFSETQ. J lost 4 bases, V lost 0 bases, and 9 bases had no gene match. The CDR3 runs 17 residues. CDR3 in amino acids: CASSLGRGGLIYNEQFF. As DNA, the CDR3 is TGCGCCAGCAGCTTGGGCCGGGGGGGTCTAATTTACAATGAGCAGTTCTTC.

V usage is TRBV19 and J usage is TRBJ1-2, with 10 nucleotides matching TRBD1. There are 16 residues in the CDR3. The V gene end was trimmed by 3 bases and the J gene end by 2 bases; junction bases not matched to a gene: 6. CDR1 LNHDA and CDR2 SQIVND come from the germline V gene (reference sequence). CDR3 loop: CASSINDRGRNYGYTF. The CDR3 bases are TGTGCCAGTAGTATTAACGACAGGGGGCGAAACTATGGCTACACCTTC.

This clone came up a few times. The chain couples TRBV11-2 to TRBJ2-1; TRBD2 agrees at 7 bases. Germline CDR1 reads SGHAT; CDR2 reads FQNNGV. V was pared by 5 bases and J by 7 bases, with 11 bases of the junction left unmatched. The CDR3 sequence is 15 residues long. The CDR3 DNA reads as TGTGCCAGCAGCAGTAGAGCGGGACCTTGGAATGAGCAGTTCTTC. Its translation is CASSSRAGPWNEQFF. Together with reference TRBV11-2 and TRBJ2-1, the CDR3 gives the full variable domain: EAGVAQSPRYKIIEKRQSVAFWCNPISGHATLYWYQQILGQGPKLLIQFQNNGVVDDSQLPKDRFSAERLKGVDSTLKIQPAKLEDSAVYLCASSSRAGPWNEQFFGPGTRLTVL.

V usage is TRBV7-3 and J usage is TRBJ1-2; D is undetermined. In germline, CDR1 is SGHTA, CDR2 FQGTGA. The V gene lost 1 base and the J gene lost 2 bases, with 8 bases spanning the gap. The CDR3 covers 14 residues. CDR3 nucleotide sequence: TGTGCCAGCAGCTTAAATTCGGGGAACTATGGCTACACCTTC. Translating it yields CASSLNSGNYGYTF.

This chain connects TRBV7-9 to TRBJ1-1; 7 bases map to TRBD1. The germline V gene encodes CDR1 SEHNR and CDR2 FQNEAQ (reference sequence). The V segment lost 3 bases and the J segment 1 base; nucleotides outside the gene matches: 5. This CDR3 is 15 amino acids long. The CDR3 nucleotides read TGTGCCAGCAGCTTTAACAGGGGCCCGAACACTGAAGCTTTCTTT. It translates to CASSFNRGPNTEAFF.

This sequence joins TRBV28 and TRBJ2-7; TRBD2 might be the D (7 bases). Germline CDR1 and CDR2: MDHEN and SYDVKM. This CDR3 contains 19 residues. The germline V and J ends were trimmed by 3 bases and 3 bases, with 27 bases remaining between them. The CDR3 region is CASSFIGGDLPGLHYEQYF. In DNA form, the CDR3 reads TGTGCCAGCAGTTTTATAGGGGGGGATTTGCCGGGACTGCACTACGAGCAGTACTTC.

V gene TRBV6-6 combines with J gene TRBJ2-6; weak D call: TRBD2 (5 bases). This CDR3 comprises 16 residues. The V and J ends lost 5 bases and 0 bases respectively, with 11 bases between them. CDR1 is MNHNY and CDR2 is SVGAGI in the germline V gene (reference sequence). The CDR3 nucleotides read TGTGCCAGCAGTATTGAGCGGTTCTCTGGGGCCAACGTCCTGACTTTC. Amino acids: CASSIERFSGANVLTF.

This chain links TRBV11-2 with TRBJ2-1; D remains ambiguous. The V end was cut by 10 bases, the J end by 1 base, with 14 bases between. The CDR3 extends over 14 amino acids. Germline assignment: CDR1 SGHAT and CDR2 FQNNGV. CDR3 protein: CAISPRRSYNEQFF. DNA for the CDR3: TGTGCCATTTCACCAAGGCGGTCCTACAATGAGCAGTTCTTC.

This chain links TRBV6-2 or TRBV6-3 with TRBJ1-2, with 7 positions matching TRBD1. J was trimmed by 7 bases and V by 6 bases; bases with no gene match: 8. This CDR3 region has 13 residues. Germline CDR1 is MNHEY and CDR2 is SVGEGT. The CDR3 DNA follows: TGTGCCAGCAGCTCCGGGACAGTACGTGGCTACACCTTC. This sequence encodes CASSSGTVRGYTF.